A single sample gave rise to the 3 T cell receptor beta chains below, sequenced in a study of blood T cell repertoires in COVID-19. Measured with immunoSEQ multiplex PCR; TCRdb has only the in-frame clones, and not every one. This table holds about 100,000 clones, around 90% found once. Sequencing used peripheral blood. These receptors all stem from a human donor in a cohort sampled during active COVID-19.

This sequence joins TRBV7-8 and TRBJ1-5, with 8 bases aligning to TRBD1. Germline V CDR1 and CDR2: SGHVS, FQNEAQ. V lost 5 bases, J lost 4 bases, and 16 bases stayed unmatched. This CDR3 is built from 18 residues. The CDR3 reads CASSPSWTGTVSNQPQHF. The CDR3 DNA is TGTGCCAGCAGCCCGTCCTGGACAGGGACAGTTAGTAATCAGCCCCAGCATTTT.

J is TRBJ2-7 and V is TRBV24-1; tentatively, D is TRBD2 (6 bases). The CDR3 is made up of 17 amino acids. V was shortened by 11 bases and J by 3 bases, with 28 bases between the two germline ends. Per germline, CDR1 KGHDR and CDR2 SFDVKD. The CDR3 region has the DNA TGTGCCATTCCAGTGGGAGAGGACCGGGACTCCCTCTACGAGCAGTACTTC. Protein: CAIPVGEDRDSLYEQYF.

The chain recombines TRBV2 with TRBJ2-3; TRBD2 agrees at 7 bases. V was clipped by 8 bases and J by 2 bases; unmatched bases: 19. Germline CDR1 reads SNHLY; CDR2 reads FYNNEI. This CDR3 has 18 residues. This chain's CDR3 is CASQEGLGLRKNTDTQYF. The CDR3 coding sequence is TGTGCCAGCCAAGAAGGCTTGGGACTACGGAAAAACACAGATACGCAGTATTTT. Full variable domain (outside the CDR3, taken from reference TRBV2 and TRBJ2-3): EPEVTQTPSHQVTQMGQEVILRCVPISNHLYFYWYRQILGQKVEFLVSFYNNEISEKSEIFDDQFSVERPDGSNFTLKIRSTKLEDSAMYFCASQEGLGLRKNTDTQYFGPGTRLTVL.